A single T cell receptor beta chain is shown here with its context. Profiling relied on immunoSEQ multiplex PCR, and the TCRdb table lists in-frame clones only, not all of them. The table records about 170,000 clones, 80% to 95% of them present only once. The data derive from a study of T cell responses to AZD1222 COVID-19 vaccine. The CDR3 loop spans 13 amino acids. The germline CDR1 and CDR2 sequences are MNHEY and SVGAGI. The V end was cut by 6 bases, the J end by 1 base, with 10 bases between. Sample: peripheral blood, taken on day 0 of AZD1222 vaccination. This TCR derives from an adult in good health. The chain carries TRBV6-5 and TRBJ2-7; D call uncertain. This CDR3 reads CASRTGSSYEQYF. The CDR3, as DNA: TGTGCCAGCAGGACCGGGTCATCCTACGAGCAGTACTTC.